This T cell receptor beta chain was sequenced during a study of shared clonotypes between healthy human individuals (dated by TCRdb to the early 2020s). With respect to the entire study: The cohort comprised a couple of women and three men aged 18 to 49 years. For each donor, three plates each were used for CD4 naive and CD4 memory, two plates were used for CD8 naive, and one plate was used for CD8 memory. To estimate repertoire size and how much clonotypes are shared between individuals, the study performed deep sequencing of blood TCR repertoires from roughly five healthy adults. Libraries were prepared and TCR repertoires were sequenced by different laboratories using diverse techniques, in order to increase sequencing depth and limit assay-specific biases. Between about 0.8 and 9 billion PBMCs per donor were obtained by leukapheresis.

The research as a whole found: Because the study included only a small number of donors, the genetic and exposure-history diversity represented was limited. Sharing across several donors was observed for approximately 5% of naive CD4, over 3% of naive CD8, over 2% of memory CD4, and about 0.38% of memory CD8 clonotypes. Rarefaction of sorted-subset datasets indicated incomplete sequencing despite the large sequencing depth. Estimated clonotype richness was generally larger for naive than for memory subsets. Clonotypes shared by all four sorted-subset donors showed higher generation probabilities than non-shared clonotypes. Based on pairwise subsampling, the degree of clonotype sharing among donors was expected to be affected by sequencing depth. Only blood was sampled, and tissue TCR repertoires likely differ from those in blood.

CD8 naive samples were CD45RO-negative cells positively selected for CCR7, giving a CD45RA+CCR7+ population that excluded TemRA cells. The donors were healthy, HIV-negative adults with no recently reported acute infections or vaccinations. All donors were Caucasian adults living in Nashville, Tennessee, USA. After blood collection by leukapheresis, PBMCs were isolated using Ficoll-Histopaque density gradient centrifugation and then cryopreserved in the vapor phase of liquid nitrogen. Analytical flow cytometry was used to check the purity and quantity of each magnetically sorted T cell population. From each sorted fraction, genomic DNA was isolated and quantified by UV absorbance on a Nanodrop 2000c. Using the deep immunoSEQ assay, multiplex PCR amplified TCR CDR3 regions from genomic DNA. For each cell subset, the extracted genomic DNA was distributed evenly across all wells of several immunoSEQ 96-well plates, and each plate served as one replicate. For sorted subsets, around 200 ng genomic DNA, equal to tens of thousands of T cell genomes, was loaded into each replicate PCR. Purified libraries were quantified with a Qubit 3.0 fluorometer, sized on a Bioanalyzer 2100, and re-quantified with the KAPA Library Quantification kit. Every immunoSEQ 96-well plate was sequenced on a dedicated single-read 150-cycle Illumina NextSeq 550 flow cell. Per the original workflow: Because only junctional sequences without quality scores were contained in the immunoSEQ output, filtering matching that applied to full-length reads could not be performed. Sequences were annotated with PyIR, a Python wrapper for IgBLAST v1.9, and V/J genes and CDR3 were assigned using IMGT germline references. Reads were removed for weak V/J assignments (E-value above 1e-6), missing CDR3, stop codons, out-of-frame junctions, or ambiguous translated residues. A V3J clonotype was defined by an identical inferred V gene, J gene, and CDR3 amino acid sequence. Percentage overlap between repertoires was calculated by dividing the number of shared unique clonotypes by the size of the smaller repertoire. Repertoire richness was assessed with RTK rarefaction, the Chao1 estimator, and Recon v2.1 estimates of unobserved clonotypes. Generation probabilities for all TCRbeta clonotypes obtained by the gDNA method from a handful of donors were computed using OLGA. TCRdb's version of the immuneACCESS table is confined to in-frame rearrangements and falls short of the full clone set. An unresolved V gene accounts for under half of the shortfall where checked; the remainder is of unknown origin. The V and J calls and the clone size are those of that table, but D and trimming were determined from the DNA. This sample lists more than 2 million clones; approximately 95% were detected once. Jointly, the top ten make up roughly 1% of the sample.

Comment on this clone: Its target antigen remains unknown. The record has no base qualities; no much larger clone is one base away.

The receptor's source is a man younger than 35 in good health. Source material: naive CD8+ T cells sorted from blood. This specimen's cell subset or site label, interpreted: CD45RA+CCR7+.

For the CDR3, the sequence is CASNPLGGGDGYTF. The nucleotide sequence is TGTGCCAGCAACCCCCTCGGAGGGGGCGATGGCTACACCTTC. Recombination linked TRBV5-4 to TRBJ1-2; 7 central bases correspond to TRBD1. Reading the germline V gene (reference sequence) gives CDR1 SGHNT and CDR2 YYREEE. Reading from cysteine to phenylalanine, the CDR3 counts 14 amino acids. Left in the record is the CDR3 DNA by itself, 42 bases read in frame from the first base. For this chain, trimming is 6 bases at the V end and 6 bases at the J end, and the number of junction bases without a gene match is 11.